This TCR beta chain was sequenced for a study of blood T cell repertoires in COVID-19. The length of the CDR3 is 13 residues. From germline, CDR1 is SNHLY and CDR2 FYNNEI. V was cut by 4 bases and J by 4 bases, with 10 bases left in between. Libraries were prepared by immunoSEQ multiplex PCR; TCRdb keeps only in-frame clonotypes and omits some of them. The table has some 120,000 clones, about 82% seen once. This receptor was identified in a human donor in a cohort sampled during active COVID-19. The specimen was peripheral blood. The chain uses TRBV2 and TRBJ1-2; D gene uncertain. The chain's CDR3 is CASSGSNFYGYTF. DNA for the CDR3: TGTGCCAGCAGTGGTAGCAACTTCTATGGCTACACCTTC.